This is a list of T cell receptor beta chains from one sample in a study of CD8+ T cells in alopecia areata. The assay was immunoSEQ multiplex PCR, and TCRdb's table has in-frame clones only and misses some. The data contain more than 200,000 clones, approximately 61% of them seen just once; the ten biggest clones take up more than 0.95%. The specimen comprised CD4+ T cells sorted from blood, sampled at week 0. The receptors shown here come from a human donor with alopecia areata. Each CDR3 is given with its conserved first and last residue. Each record gives: CDR3 length, V gene, J gene, clone size, D gene, CDR3 DNA, CDR3 protein. The D gene is left open where the match is weak. Size values are once, few and many counts, or a class for expanded clones, and some rows have none.

CDR3 length: 15; V gene: TRBV7-3; J gene: TRBJ1-1; clone size: NA; D gene: NA; CDR3 DNA: TGTGCCAGCAGCCGAGGGACGGGGATGAACACTGAAGCTTTCTTT; CDR3 protein: CASSRGTGMNTEAFF
CDR3 length: 14; V gene: TRBV7-2; J gene: TRBJ2-5; clone size: NA; D gene: NA; CDR3 DNA: TGTGCCAGCAGCTTATCTGGTAGGATAGAGACCCAGTACTTC; CDR3 protein: CASSLSGRIETQYF
CDR3 length: 12; V gene: TRBV6-5; J gene: TRBJ1-2; clone size: NA; D gene: TRBD1; CDR3 DNA: TGTGCCACTTACGGGACAGGGTATGGCTACACCTTC; CDR3 protein: CATYGTGYGYTF
CDR3 length: 15; V gene: TRBV18; J gene: TRBJ2-7; clone size: NA; D gene: NA; CDR3 DNA: TGTGCCAGCTCACTAAACCAAAATGCCGGTTACGAGCAGTACTTC; CDR3 protein: CASSLNQNAGYEQYF
CDR3 length: 9; V gene: TRBV30; J gene: TRBJ1-6; clone size: NA; D gene: NA; CDR3 DNA: TGTGCCTGGAGTCCACCCCTCCACTTT; CDR3 protein: CAWSPPLHF
CDR3 length: 13; V gene: TRBV6-5; J gene: TRBJ2-6; clone size: NA; D gene: TRBD1; CDR3 DNA: TGTGCCAGCAGGGGACAGGGGGCCAACGTCCTGACTTTC; CDR3 protein: CASRGQGANVLTF
CDR3 length: 15; V gene: TRBV5-1; J gene: TRBJ2-3; clone size: once; D gene: NA; CDR3 DNA: TGCGCCAGCAGCTTGGTTTCGGGGGGCTCAGATACGCAGTATTTT; CDR3 protein: CASSLVSGGSDTQYF
CDR3 length: 12; V gene: TRBV29-1; J gene: TRBJ1-1; clone size: NA; D gene: NA; CDR3 DNA: TGCAGCGTTCGAAAAGCTAACACTGAAGCTTTCTTT; CDR3 protein: CSVRKANTEAFF
CDR3 length: 13; V gene: TRBV30; J gene: TRBJ1-1; clone size: NA; D gene: NA; CDR3 DNA: TGTGCCTGGAGTAGGCGGGTGAACACTGAAGCTTTCTTT; CDR3 protein: CAWSRRVNTEAFF
CDR3 length: 13; V gene: TRBV30; J gene: TRBJ2-1; clone size: NA; D gene: NA; CDR3 DNA: TGTGCCTGGAAGAAGGACGGGGACAATGAGCAGTTCTTC; CDR3 protein: CAWKKDGDNEQFF
CDR3 length: 14; V gene: TRBV29-1; J gene: TRBJ1-2; clone size: few; D gene: TRBD1; CDR3 DNA: TGCAGCGTTAACAAGGACAGGGGAGGCTATGGCTACACCTTC; CDR3 protein: CSVNKDRGGYGYTF
CDR3 length: 12; V gene: TRBV4-3; J gene: TRBJ2-5; clone size: few; D gene: NA; CDR3 DNA: TGCGCCAGCAGCCAGATGGGGGAGACCCAGTACTTC; CDR3 protein: CASSQMGETQYF
CDR3 length: 12; V gene: TRBV27; J gene: TRBJ2-5; clone size: NA; D gene: NA; CDR3 DNA: TGTGCCACAGGGTCGAGGGAAGAGACCCAGTACTTC; CDR3 protein: CATGSREETQYF
CDR3 length: 12; V gene: TRBV29-1; J gene: TRBJ1-1; clone size: NA; D gene: NA; CDR3 DNA: TGCAGCGTTGAATGGGTGAAGGCTGAAGCTTTCTTT; CDR3 protein: CSVEWVKAEAFF
CDR3 length: 12; V gene: TRBV29-1; J gene: TRBJ2-5; clone size: NA; D gene: TRBD1; CDR3 DNA: TGCAGCGTTTCCGGACAGGGGGAGACCCAGTACTTC; CDR3 protein: CSVSGQGETQYF
CDR3 length: 12; V gene: TRBV7-9; J gene: TRBJ1-2; clone size: NA; D gene: NA; CDR3 DNA: TGTGCCAGCAGCTTAGGAGGGGACGGCTACACCTTC; CDR3 protein: CASSLGGDGYTF
CDR3 length: 12; V gene: TRBV29-1; J gene: TRBJ2-7; clone size: NA; D gene: NA; CDR3 DNA: TGCAGCGTCCTTTACAGGAGAGACGAGCAGTACTTC; CDR3 protein: CSVLYRRDEQYF
CDR3 length: 14; V gene: TRBV15; J gene: TRBJ2-5; clone size: NA; D gene: NA; CDR3 DNA: TGTGCCACCAGCAGAGAGCAGGGCAGGGAGACCCAGTACTTC; CDR3 protein: CATSREQGRETQYF
CDR3 length: 14; V gene: TRBV29-1; J gene: TRBJ2-3; clone size: NA; D gene: NA; CDR3 DNA: TGCAGCGTTACACCTGGCGGGTTCCAAGATACGCAGTATTTT; CDR3 protein: CSVTPGGFQDTQYF
CDR3 length: 13; V gene: TRBV25-1; J gene: TRBJ2-7; clone size: once; D gene: NA; CDR3 DNA: TGTGCCAGCACCCGGGACAACCTCTACGAGCAGTACTTC; CDR3 protein: CASTRDNLYEQYF
CDR3 length: 11; V gene: TRBV5-1; J gene: TRBJ1-1; clone size: NA; D gene: NA; CDR3 DNA: TGCGCCAGCAGAAGGGACACTGAAGCTTTCTTT; CDR3 protein: CASRRDTEAFF
CDR3 length: 13; V gene: TRBV4-2; J gene: TRBJ2-1; clone size: NA; D gene: NA; CDR3 DNA: TGTGCCAGCAGCCAAGGTCGGGGGTCCCTACAGTTCTTC; CDR3 protein: CASSQGRGSLQFF
CDR3 length: 15; V gene: TRBV27; J gene: TRBJ2-1; clone size: NA; D gene: NA; CDR3 DNA: TGTGCCAGCAGTCCCCCGGGACTCACCTACAATGAGCAGTTCTTC; CDR3 protein: CASSPPGLTYNEQFF
CDR3 length: 16; V gene: TRBV7-2; J gene: TRBJ2-3; clone size: NA; D gene: TRBD2; CDR3 DNA: TGTGCCAGCAGCTTATCTTCATCTCCGGGGGAGGGTACGCAGTATTTT; CDR3 protein: CASSLSSSPGEGTQYF
CDR3 length: 11; V gene: TRBV29-1; J gene: TRBJ2-5; clone size: few; D gene: NA; CDR3 DNA: TGCAGCGTTGAACACCGGGAGACCCAGTACTTC; CDR3 protein: CSVEHRETQYF
CDR3 length: 13; V gene: TRBV30; J gene: TRBJ1-5; clone size: NA; D gene: NA; CDR3 DNA: TGTGCCTGGAGTATGGGGGCAGAACAGCCCCAGCATTTT; CDR3 protein: CAWSMGAEQPQHF
CDR3 length: 14; V gene: TRBV9; J gene: TRBJ2-2; clone size: few; D gene: NA; CDR3 DNA: TGTGCCAGCAGCGTAACAGGGAACACCGGGGAGCTGTTTTTT; CDR3 protein: CASSVTGNTGELFF
CDR3 length: 16; V gene: TRBV4-1; J gene: TRBJ1-1; clone size: NA; D gene: TRBD1; CDR3 DNA: TGCGCCAGCAGCCAAGGCCCCGGGACAGGGGCCACTGAAGCTTTCTTT; CDR3 protein: CASSQGPGTGATEAFF
CDR3 length: 15; V gene: TRBV7-3; J gene: TRBJ1-5; clone size: NA; D gene: NA; CDR3 DNA: TGTGCCAGCAGCTTATGGATTGATAGCAATCAGCCCCAGCATTTT; CDR3 protein: CASSLWIDSNQPQHF
CDR3 length: 14; V gene: TRBV5-1; J gene: TRBJ2-2; clone size: NA; D gene: NA; CDR3 DNA: TGCGCCAGCAGCATTGGACCAACCACCGGGGAGCTGTTTTTT; CDR3 protein: CASSIGPTTGELFF
CDR3 length: 11; V gene: TRBV29-1; J gene: TRBJ1-2; clone size: NA; D gene: NA; CDR3 DNA: TGCAGCGTACGCAGGGATAGTGGCTACACCTTC; CDR3 protein: CSVRRDSGYTF
CDR3 length: 14; V gene: TRBV30; J gene: TRBJ1-6; clone size: NA; D gene: NA; CDR3 DNA: TGTGCCTGGAGTGTGGGGGCTTTTAGTTCACCCCTCCACTTT; CDR3 protein: CAWSVGAFSSPLHF
CDR3 length: 14; V gene: TRBV4-1; J gene: TRBJ1-2; clone size: NA; D gene: TRBD1; CDR3 DNA: TGCGCCAGCAGCCAAGAACAGGGGTTGGGTGGCTACACCTTC; CDR3 protein: CASSQEQGLGGYTF
CDR3 length: 13; V gene: TRBV2; J gene: TRBJ2-1; clone size: NA; D gene: TRBD1; CDR3 DNA: TGTGCCACCGACGGGACAGGGTTTAATGAGCAGTTCTTC; CDR3 protein: CATDGTGFNEQFF
CDR3 length: 16; V gene: TRBV7-6; J gene: TRBJ2-3; clone size: NA; D gene: TRBD1; CDR3 DNA: TGTGCCAGCAGCTTAGCGAGAGGGACAGGGTCAGATACGCAGTATTTT; CDR3 protein: CASSLARGTGSDTQYF
CDR3 length: 18; V gene: TRBV9; J gene: TRBJ2-1; clone size: few; D gene: TRBD2; CDR3 DNA: TGTGCCAGCAGCGTAGCTAGCGGGGGACGAAGCTCCTACAATGAGCAGTTCTTC; CDR3 protein: CASSVASGGRSSYNEQFF
CDR3 length: 20; V gene: TRBV9; J gene: TRBJ2-5; clone size: NA; D gene: TRBD2; CDR3 DNA: TGTGCCAGCAGCCCACGGGTCTCTCTGCGGACTAGCCTATACCAAGAGACCCAGTACTTC; CDR3 protein: CASSPRVSLRTSLYQETQYF
CDR3 length: 15; V gene: TRBV29-1; J gene: TRBJ1-2; clone size: NA; D gene: TRBD1; CDR3 DNA: TGCAGCGTCGGGACAGGGGCGAACACGGTCGATGGCTACACCTTC; CDR3 protein: CSVGTGANTVDGYTF
CDR3 length: 13; V gene: TRBV29-1; J gene: TRBJ1-1; clone size: NA; D gene: NA; CDR3 DNA: TGCAGCGTTGATTTGATCATGAACACTGAAGCTTTCTTT; CDR3 protein: CSVDLIMNTEAFF
CDR3 length: 15; V gene: TRBV14; J gene: TRBJ2-7; clone size: NA; D gene: NA; CDR3 DNA: TGTGCCAGCAGCCAAGGACGCTCCATTTTCTACGAGCAGTACTTC; CDR3 protein: CASSQGRSIFYEQYF
CDR3 length: 14; V gene: TRBV5-1; J gene: TRBJ1-5; clone size: NA; D gene: NA; CDR3 DNA: TGCGCCAGCAGCTTGGACAGTCTCAATCAGCCCCAGCATTTT; CDR3 protein: CASSLDSLNQPQHF
CDR3 length: 18; V gene: TRBV9; J gene: TRBJ2-6; clone size: few; D gene: TRBD1; CDR3 DNA: TGTGCCAGCAGCGCGTACAGGGGAAGGGGCTCTGGGGCCAACGTCCTGACTTTC; CDR3 protein: CASSAYRGRGSGANVLTF
CDR3 length: 14; V gene: TRBV2; J gene: TRBJ2-1; clone size: NA; D gene: TRBD1; CDR3 DNA: TGTGCCAGCATTCGGGACAGGGCCTACAATGAGCAGTTCTTC; CDR3 protein: CASIRDRAYNEQFF
CDR3 length: 11; V gene: TRBV20-1; J gene: TRBJ1-2; clone size: NA; D gene: TRBD1; CDR3 DNA: TGCAGTGCAAGGACAGGGTTTAACTACACCTTC; CDR3 protein: CSARTGFNYTF
CDR3 length: 11; V gene: TRBV12-5; J gene: TRBJ2-1; clone size: NA; D gene: NA; CDR3 DNA: TGTGCTAGTTGGACCTCCAATGAGCAGTTCTTC; CDR3 protein: CASWTSNEQFF
CDR3 length: 13; V gene: TRBV30; J gene: TRBJ2-5; clone size: few; D gene: NA; CDR3 DNA: TGTGCCTGGATCTCGGACTGGCAAGAGACCCAGTACTTC; CDR3 protein: CAWISDWQETQYF
CDR3 length: 14; V gene: TRBV29-1; J gene: TRBJ2-3; clone size: NA; D gene: NA; CDR3 DNA: TGCAGCGCCTCCGGGACGTCTAGCACAGATACGCAGTATTTT; CDR3 protein: CSASGTSSTDTQYF
CDR3 length: 15; V gene: TRBV9; J gene: TRBJ1-1; clone size: NA; D gene: NA; CDR3 DNA: TGTGCCAGCAGCGTAACCTCCGGGGCGGACACTGAAGCTTTCTTT; CDR3 protein: CASSVTSGADTEAFF
CDR3 length: 16; V gene: TRBV9; J gene: TRBJ2-3; clone size: NA; D gene: NA; CDR3 DNA: TGTGCCAGCAGCGTACTCCCAGGGATTGGCACAGATACGCAGTATTTT; CDR3 protein: CASSVLPGIGTDTQYF
CDR3 length: 12; V gene: TRBV29-1; J gene: TRBJ2-7; clone size: few; D gene: NA; CDR3 DNA: TGCAGCGTTGCTGGGGGTCCGGACGAGCAGTACTTC; CDR3 protein: CSVAGGPDEQYF
CDR3 length: 14; V gene: TRBV11-2; J gene: TRBJ2-2; clone size: NA; D gene: NA; CDR3 DNA: TGTGCCAGCAGCCCAACCTACAACACCGGGGAGCTGTTTTTT; CDR3 protein: CASSPTYNTGELFF
CDR3 length: 13; V gene: TRBV30; J gene: TRBJ1-6; clone size: NA; D gene: TRBD1; CDR3 DNA: TGTGCCTGGAGCCCTGGGACAGTCTCACCCCTCCACTTT; CDR3 protein: CAWSPGTVSPLHF
CDR3 length: 13; V gene: TRBV6-6; J gene: TRBJ1-2; clone size: few; D gene: NA; CDR3 DNA: TGTGCCAGCAGCCTCGAGGGATACTATGGCTACACCTTC; CDR3 protein: CASSLEGYYGYTF
CDR3 length: 13; V gene: TRBV29-1; J gene: TRBJ1-1; clone size: few; D gene: NA; CDR3 DNA: TGCAGCGTTGCGGGGTTCATGAACACTGAAGCTTTCTTT; CDR3 protein: CSVAGFMNTEAFF
CDR3 length: 14; V gene: TRBV30; J gene: TRBJ1-1; clone size: NA; D gene: NA; CDR3 DNA: TGTGCCTGGAGTGTAACCTTTAAGAACACTGAAGCTTTCTTT; CDR3 protein: CAWSVTFKNTEAFF